A selection of T cell receptor beta chains follows, all from one sample in a study of shared clonotypes between healthy human individuals. Sequenced by immunoSEQ multiplex PCR; TCRdb stores in-frame clones only, minus some. The data hold 2 million or so clones, with about 95% observed a single time. Sequences were obtained from naive CD8+ T cells sorted from blood. Receptor source: a man younger than 30 in good health. Both conserved end residues are part of each CDR3. Each record gives: clone size, D gene, V gene, J gene, CDR3 DNA, CDR3 protein. A D gene is named only where the DNA matches it firmly. Only some rows state a clone size, as once, few, many or a class for expanded clones.

-	-	TRBV2	TRBJ1-1	TGTGCCAGCAGTGTGGTTGCAGCGAACACTGAAGCTTTCTTT	CASSVVAANTEAFF
-	-	TRBV27	TRBJ2-1	TGTGCCAGCAGTTTAGCCGGCAATGAGCAGTTCTTC	CASSLAGNEQFF
-	TRBD2	TRBV5-1	TRBJ2-1	TGCGCCAGCAGCTGGACTAGCGGGGGGGCTGTTGAGCAGTTCTTC	CASSWTSGGAVEQFF
-	-	TRBV28	TRBJ2-7	TGTGCCAGCAGCCCGGGGGTCAGCTCCTACGAGCAGTACTTC	CASSPGVSSYEQYF
-	-	TRBV28	TRBJ1-1	TGTGCCAGTTTCCATAGAGGGGAGAACACTGAAGCTTTCTTT	CASFHRGENTEAFF
-	-	TRBV11-2	TRBJ2-6	TGTGCCAGCAGCTTATCCGGGGGCCCCATTGGGGCCAACGTCCTGACTTTC	CASSLSGGPIGANVLTF
once	-	TRBV7-6	TRBJ2-7	TGTGCCAGCAGCTCACTGACGGCCACCTCCTACGAGCAGTACTTC	CASSSLTATSYEQYF
few	-	TRBV7-9	TRBJ1-3	TGTGCCAGCAGCTTATCGGCAGCCGCAAACACCATATATTTT	CASSLSAAANTIYF
-	TRBD2	TRBV2	TRBJ2-1	TGTGCCAGCAGTGAATTGCCCCGGATCCCATGGACTAGCGGGAGGGCCGGTCTGAATAATGAGCAGTTCTTC	CASSELPRIPWTSGRAGLNNEQFF
once	TRBD1	TRBV6-6	TRBJ2-1	TGTGCCAGCAGTTACGACAGGGGGAATGAGCAGTTCTTC	CASSYDRGNEQFF